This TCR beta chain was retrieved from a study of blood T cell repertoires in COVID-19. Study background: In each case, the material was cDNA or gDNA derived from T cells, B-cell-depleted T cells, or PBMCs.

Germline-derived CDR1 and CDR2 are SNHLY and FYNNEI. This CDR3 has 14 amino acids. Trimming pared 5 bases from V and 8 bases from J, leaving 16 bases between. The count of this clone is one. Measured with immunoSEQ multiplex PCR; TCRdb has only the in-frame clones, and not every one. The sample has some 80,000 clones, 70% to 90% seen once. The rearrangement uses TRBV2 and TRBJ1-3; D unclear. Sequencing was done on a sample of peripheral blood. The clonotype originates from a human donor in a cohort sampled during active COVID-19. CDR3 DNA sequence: TGTGCCAGCAGTTCCTCCGGCAGGTCGGACACCATATATTTT. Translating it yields CASSSSGRSDTIYF.